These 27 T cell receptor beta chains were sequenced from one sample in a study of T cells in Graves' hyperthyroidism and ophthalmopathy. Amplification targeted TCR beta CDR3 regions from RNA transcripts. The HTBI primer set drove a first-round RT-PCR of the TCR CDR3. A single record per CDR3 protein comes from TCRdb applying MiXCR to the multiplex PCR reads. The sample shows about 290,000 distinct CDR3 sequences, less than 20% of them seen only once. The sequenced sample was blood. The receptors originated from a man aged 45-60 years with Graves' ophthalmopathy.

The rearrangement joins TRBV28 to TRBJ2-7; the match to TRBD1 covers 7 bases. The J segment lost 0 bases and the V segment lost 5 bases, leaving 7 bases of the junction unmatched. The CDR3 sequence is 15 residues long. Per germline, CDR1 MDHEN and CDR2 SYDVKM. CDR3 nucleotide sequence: TGTGCCAGCAGTGTTCCGGGACAGATCTCCTACGAGCAGTACTTC. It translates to CASSVPGQISYEQYF. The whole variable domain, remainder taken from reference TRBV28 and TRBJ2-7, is DVKVTQSSRYLVKRTGEKVFLECVQDMDHENMFWYRQDPGLGLRLIYFSYDVKMKEKGDIPEGYSVSREKKERFSLILESASTNQTSMYLCASSVPGQISYEQYFGPGTRLTVT.

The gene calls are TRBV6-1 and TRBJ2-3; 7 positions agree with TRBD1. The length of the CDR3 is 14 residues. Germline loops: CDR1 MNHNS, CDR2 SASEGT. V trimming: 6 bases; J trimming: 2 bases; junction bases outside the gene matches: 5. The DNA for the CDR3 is TGTGCCAGCAGGCTGGACAGGTTCACAGATACGCAGTATTTT. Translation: CASRLDRFTDTQYF.

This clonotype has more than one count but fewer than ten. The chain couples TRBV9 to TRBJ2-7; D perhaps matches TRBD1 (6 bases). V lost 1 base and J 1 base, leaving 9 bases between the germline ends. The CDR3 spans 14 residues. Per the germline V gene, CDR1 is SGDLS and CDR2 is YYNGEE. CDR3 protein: CASSVLDRSYEQYF. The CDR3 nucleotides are TGTGCCAGCAGCGTACTGGACAGATCCTACGAGCAGTACTTC.

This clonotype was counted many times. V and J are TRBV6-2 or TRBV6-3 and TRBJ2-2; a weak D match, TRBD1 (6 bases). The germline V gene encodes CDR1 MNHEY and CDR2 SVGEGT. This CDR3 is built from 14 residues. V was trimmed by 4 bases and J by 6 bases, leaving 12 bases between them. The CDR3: CASSSYREPGELFF. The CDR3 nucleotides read TGTGCCAGCAGTTCGTACAGGGAACCCGGGGAGCTGTTTTTT.

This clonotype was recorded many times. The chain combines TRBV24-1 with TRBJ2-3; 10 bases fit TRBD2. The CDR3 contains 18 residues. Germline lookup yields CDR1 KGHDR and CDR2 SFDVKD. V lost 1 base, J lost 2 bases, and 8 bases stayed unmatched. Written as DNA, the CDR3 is TGTGCCACCAGTGATTTTCGCCGGACTAGCGGCCCCACAGATACGCAGTATTTT. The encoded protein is CATSDFRRTSGPTDTQYF.

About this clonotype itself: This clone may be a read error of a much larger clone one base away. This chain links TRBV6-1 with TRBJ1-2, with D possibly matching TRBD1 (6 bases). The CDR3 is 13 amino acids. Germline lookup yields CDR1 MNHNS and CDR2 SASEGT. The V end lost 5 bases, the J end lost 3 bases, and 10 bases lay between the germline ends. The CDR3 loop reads CASSPDSYYGYTF. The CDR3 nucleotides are TGTGCCAGCAGTCCGGACAGTTACTATGGCTACACCTTC.

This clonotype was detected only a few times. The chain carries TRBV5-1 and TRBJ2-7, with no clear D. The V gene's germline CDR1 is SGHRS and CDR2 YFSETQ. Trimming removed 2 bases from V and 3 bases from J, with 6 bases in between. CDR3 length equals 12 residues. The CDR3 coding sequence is TGCGCCAGCAGCTTTAACAGCTACGAGCAGTACTTC. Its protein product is CASSFNSYEQYF.

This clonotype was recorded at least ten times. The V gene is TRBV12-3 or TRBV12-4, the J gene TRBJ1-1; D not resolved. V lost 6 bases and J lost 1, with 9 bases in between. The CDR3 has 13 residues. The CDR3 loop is CASSTKKNTEAFF. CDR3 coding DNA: TGTGCCAGCAGCACCAAGAAGAACACTGAAGCTTTCTTT.

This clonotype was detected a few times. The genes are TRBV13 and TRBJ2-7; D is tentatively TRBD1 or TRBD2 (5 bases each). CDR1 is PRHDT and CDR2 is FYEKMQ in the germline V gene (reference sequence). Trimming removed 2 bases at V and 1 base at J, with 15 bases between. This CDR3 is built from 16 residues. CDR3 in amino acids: CASSLPTSGQSYEQYF. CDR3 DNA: TGTGCCAGCAGCTTACCCACAAGCGGACAATCCTACGAGCAGTACTTC. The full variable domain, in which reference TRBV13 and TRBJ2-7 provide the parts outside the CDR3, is AAGVIQSPRHLIKEKRETATLKCYPIPRHDTVYWYQQGPGQDPQFLISFYEKMQSDKGSIPDRFSAQQFSDYHSELNMSSLELGDSALYFCASSLPTSGQSYEQYFGPGTRLTVT.

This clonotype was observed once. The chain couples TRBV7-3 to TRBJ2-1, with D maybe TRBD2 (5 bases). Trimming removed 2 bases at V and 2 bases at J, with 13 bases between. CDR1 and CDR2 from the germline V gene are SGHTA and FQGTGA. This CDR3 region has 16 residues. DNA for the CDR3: TGTGCCAGCAGCTTAGCTAGCAGGAGTGCCTACAATGAGCAGTTCTTC. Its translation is CASSLASRSAYNEQFF.

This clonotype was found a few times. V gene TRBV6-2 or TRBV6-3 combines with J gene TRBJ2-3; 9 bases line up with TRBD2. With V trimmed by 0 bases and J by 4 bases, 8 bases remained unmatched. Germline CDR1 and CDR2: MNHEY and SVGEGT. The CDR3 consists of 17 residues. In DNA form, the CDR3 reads TGTGCCAGCAGTTACTCGATGATAGCGGGAGACCCAGATACGCAGTATTTT. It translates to CASSYSMIAGDPDTQYF.

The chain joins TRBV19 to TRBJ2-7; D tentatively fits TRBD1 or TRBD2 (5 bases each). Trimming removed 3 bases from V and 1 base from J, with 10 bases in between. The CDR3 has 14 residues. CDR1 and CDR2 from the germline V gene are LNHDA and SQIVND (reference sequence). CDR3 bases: TGTGCCAGTAGTATGGCAGGGAGATCCTACGAGCAGTACTTC. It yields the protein CASSMAGRSYEQYF. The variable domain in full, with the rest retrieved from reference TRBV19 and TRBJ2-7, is DGGITQSPKYLFRKEGQNVTLSCEQNLNHDAMYWYRQDPGQGLRLIYYSQIVNDFQKGDIAEGYSVSREKKESFPLTVTSAQKNPTAFYLCASSMAGRSYEQYFGPGTRLTVT.

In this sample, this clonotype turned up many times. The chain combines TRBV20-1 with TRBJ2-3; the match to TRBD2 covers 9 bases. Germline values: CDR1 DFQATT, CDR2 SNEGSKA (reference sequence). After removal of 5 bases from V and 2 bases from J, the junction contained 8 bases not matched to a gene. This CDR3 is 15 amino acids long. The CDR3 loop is CSASGTSTSTDTQYF. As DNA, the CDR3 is TGCAGTGCTTCGGGGACTAGCACCTCCACAGATACGCAGTATTTT.

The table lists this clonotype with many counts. CDR3: CASTTGQRYTNTEAFF. Here the CDR3 DNA reads TGTGCCAGTACTACAGGGCAGCGTTACACGAACACTGAAGCTTTCTTT. V usage is TRBV28 and J usage is TRBJ1-1, with a tentative D call TRBD1 (6 bases). Trimming took 9 bases from V and 1 from J, leaving 21 bases between them. There are 16 residues in the CDR3. Germline CDR1 MDHEN, CDR2 SYDVKM. The full variable domain, its missing parts supplied by reference TRBV28 and TRBJ1-1, is DVKVTQSSRYLVKRTGEKVFLECVQDMDHENMFWYRQDPGLGLRLIYFSYDVKMKEKGDIPEGYSVSREKKERFSLILESASTNQTSMYLCASTTGQRYTNTEAFFGQGTRLTVV.

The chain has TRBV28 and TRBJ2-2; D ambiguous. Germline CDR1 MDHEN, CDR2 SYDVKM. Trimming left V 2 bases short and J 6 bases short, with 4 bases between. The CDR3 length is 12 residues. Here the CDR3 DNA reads TGTGCCAGCAGTTTAACCGCCGGGGAGCTGTTTTTT. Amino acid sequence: CASSLTAGELFF.

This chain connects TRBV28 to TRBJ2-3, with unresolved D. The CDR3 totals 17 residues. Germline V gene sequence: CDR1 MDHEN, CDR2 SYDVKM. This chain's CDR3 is CASLRLDEAYSTDTQYF. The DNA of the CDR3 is TGTGCGTCGTTAAGGCTAGATGAGGCCTATAGCACAGATACGCAGTATTTT.

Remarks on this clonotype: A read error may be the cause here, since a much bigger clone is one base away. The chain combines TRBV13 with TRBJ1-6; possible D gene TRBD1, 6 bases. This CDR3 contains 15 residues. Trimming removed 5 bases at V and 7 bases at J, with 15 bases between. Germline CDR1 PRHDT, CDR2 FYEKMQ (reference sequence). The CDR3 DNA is TGTGCCAGCAGCGCGAGGACAGTGGACAATTCACCCCTCCACTTT. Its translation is CASSARTVDNSPLHF.

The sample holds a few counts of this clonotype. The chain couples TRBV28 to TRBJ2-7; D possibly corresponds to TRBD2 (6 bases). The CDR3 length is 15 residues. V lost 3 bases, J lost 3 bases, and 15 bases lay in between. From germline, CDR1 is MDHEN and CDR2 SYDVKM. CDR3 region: CASSFSGVPLYEQYF. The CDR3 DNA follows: TGTGCCAGCAGTTTTTCGGGAGTCCCCCTCTACGAGCAGTACTTC.

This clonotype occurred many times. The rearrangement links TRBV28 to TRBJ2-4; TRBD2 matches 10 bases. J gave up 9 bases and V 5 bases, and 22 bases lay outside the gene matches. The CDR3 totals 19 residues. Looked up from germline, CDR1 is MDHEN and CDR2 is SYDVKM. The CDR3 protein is CASSRTGGAEREGRGIQYF. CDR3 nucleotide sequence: TGTGCCAGCAGTAGAACGGGGGGCGCTGAGCGGGAGGGCCGAGGCATTCAGTACTTC.

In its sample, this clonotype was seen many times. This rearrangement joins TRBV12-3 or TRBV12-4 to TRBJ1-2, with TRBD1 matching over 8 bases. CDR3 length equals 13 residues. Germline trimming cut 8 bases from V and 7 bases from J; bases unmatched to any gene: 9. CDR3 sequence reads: CASVGQGTSGYTF. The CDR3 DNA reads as TGTGCCAGCGTAGGACAGGGCACTTCTGGCTACACCTTC.

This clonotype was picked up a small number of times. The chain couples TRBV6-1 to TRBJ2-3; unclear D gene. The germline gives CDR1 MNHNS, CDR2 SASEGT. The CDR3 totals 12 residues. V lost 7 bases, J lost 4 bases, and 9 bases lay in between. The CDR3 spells CASTYTADTQYF. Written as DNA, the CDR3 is TGTGCCAGCACCTATACCGCAGATACGCAGTATTTT.

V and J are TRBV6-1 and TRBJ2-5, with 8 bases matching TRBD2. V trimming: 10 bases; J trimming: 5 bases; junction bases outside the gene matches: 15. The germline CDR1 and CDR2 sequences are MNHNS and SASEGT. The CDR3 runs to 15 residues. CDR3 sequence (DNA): TGTGCCATCACCCGGGGGGGGGAGGTCACGGAGACCCAGTACTTC. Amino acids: CAITRGGEVTETQYF.

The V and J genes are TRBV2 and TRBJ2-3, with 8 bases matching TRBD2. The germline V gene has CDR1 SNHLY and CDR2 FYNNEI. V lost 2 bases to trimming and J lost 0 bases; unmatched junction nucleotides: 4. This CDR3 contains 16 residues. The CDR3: CASSELAGQSTDTQYF. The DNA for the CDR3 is TGTGCCAGCAGTGAACTAGCGGGCCAAAGCACAGATACGCAGTATTTT. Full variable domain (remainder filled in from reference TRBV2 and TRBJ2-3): EPEVTQTPSHQVTQMGQEVILRCVPISNHLYFYWYRQILGQKVEFLVSFYNNEISEKSEIFDDQFSVERPDGSNFTLKIRSTKLEDSAMYFCASSELAGQSTDTQYFGPGTRLTVL.

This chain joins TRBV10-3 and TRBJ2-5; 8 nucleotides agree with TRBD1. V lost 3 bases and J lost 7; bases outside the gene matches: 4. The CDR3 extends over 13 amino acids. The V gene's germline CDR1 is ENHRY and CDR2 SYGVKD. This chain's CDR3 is CAISDSGTGTQYF. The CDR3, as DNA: TGTGCCATCAGTGATTCCGGGACAGGGACCCAGTACTTC.

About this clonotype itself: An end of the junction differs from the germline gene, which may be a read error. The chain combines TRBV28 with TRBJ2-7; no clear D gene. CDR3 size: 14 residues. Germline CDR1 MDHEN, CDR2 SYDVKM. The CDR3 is CASSLGGGSYKQYF. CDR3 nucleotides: TGTGCCAGCAGTTTAGGCGGCGGTTCCTACAAGCAGTACTTC.

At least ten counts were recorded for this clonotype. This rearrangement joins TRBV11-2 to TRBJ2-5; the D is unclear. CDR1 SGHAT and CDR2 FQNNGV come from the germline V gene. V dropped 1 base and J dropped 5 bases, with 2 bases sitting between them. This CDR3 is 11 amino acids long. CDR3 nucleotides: TGTGCCAGCAGCTTAGTGGAGACCCAGTACTTC. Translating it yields CASSLVETQYF.

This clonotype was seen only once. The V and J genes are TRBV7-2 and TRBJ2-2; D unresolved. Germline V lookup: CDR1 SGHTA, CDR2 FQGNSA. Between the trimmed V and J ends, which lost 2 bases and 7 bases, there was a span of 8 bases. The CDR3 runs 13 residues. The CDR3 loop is CASSLLIGGELFF. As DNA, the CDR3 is TGTGCCAGCAGCTTATTGATAGGCGGGGAGCTGTTTTTT.